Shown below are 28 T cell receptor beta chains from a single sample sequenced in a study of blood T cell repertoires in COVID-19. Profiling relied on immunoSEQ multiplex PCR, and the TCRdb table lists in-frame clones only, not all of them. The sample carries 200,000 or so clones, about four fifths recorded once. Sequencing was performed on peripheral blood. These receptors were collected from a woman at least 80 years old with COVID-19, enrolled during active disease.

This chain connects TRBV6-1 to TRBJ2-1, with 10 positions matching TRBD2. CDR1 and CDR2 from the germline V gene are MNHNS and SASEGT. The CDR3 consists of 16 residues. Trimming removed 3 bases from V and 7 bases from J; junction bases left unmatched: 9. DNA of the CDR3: TGTGCCAGCAGTGATTGGCTAGCGGGAGTAGGGAATGAGCAGTTCTTC. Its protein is CASSDWLAGVGNEQFF.

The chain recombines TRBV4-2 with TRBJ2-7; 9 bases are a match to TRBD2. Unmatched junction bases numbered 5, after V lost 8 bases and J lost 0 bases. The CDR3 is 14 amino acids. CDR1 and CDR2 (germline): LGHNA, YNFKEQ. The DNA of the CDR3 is TGTGCCAGCGCCGCGGGGGGGACCTCCTACGAGCAGTACTTC. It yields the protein CASAAGGTSYEQYF.

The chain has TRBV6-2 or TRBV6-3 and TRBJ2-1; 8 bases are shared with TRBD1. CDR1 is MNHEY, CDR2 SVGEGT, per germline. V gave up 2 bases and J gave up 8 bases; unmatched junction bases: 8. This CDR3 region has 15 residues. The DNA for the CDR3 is TGTGCCAGCAGTTACCGCCGGACAGGGACCCATGAGCAGTTCTTC. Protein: CASSYRRTGTHEQFF.

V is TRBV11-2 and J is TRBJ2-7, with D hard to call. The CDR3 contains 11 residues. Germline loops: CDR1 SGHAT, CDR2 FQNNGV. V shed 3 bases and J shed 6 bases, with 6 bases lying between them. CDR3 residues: CASSFRTEQYF. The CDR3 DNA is TGTGCCAGCAGCTTTAGAACCGAGCAGTACTTC.

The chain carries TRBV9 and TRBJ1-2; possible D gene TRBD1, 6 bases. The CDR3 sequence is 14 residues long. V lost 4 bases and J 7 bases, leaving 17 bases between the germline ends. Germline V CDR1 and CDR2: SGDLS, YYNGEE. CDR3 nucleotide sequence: TGTGCCAGCAGCCATTTGGGGGGGGCGGGTGGCTACACCTTC. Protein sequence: CASSHLGGAGGYTF.

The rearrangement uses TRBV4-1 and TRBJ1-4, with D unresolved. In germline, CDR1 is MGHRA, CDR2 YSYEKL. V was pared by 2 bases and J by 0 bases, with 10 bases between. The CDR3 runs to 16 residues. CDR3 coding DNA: TGCGCCAGCAGCCAACCCGTGGGAGCAACTAATGAAAAACTGTTTTTT. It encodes CASSQPVGATNEKLFF.

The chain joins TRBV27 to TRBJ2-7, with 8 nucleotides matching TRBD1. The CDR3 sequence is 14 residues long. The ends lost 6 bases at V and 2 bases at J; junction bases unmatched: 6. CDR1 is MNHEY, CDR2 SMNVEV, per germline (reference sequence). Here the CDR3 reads CASRTGTGPYEQYF. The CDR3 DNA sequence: TGTGCCAGCAGAACCGGGACAGGCCCCTACGAGCAGTACTTC.

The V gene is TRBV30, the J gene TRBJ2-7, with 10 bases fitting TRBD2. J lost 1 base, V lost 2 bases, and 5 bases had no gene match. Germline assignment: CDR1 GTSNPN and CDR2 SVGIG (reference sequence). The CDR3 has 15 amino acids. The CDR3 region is CAWSLLAGRSYEQYF. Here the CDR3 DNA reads TGTGCCTGGAGTCTACTAGCGGGGCGGTCCTACGAGCAGTACTTC.

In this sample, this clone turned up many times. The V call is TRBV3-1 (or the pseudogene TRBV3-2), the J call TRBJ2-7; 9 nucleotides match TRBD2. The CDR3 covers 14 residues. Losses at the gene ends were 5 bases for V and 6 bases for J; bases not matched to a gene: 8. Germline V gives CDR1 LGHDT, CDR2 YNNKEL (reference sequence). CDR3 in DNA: TGTGCCAGCAGCAGACCGGGACTAGCTGCCGAGCAGTACTTC. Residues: CASSRPGLAAEQYF.

The CDR3 region has the DNA TGTGCCAGCAGTTACCCGACTAGCGGGTTTTACAATGAGCAGTTCTTC. This translates into CASSYPTSGFYNEQFF. This sequence joins TRBV6-2 or TRBV6-3 and TRBJ2-1; 10 bases map to TRBD2. Trimming cost V 2 bases and J 4 bases; bases outside gene matches: 5. Germline loops: CDR1 MNHEY, CDR2 SVGEGT. The CDR3 length is 16 residues.

The CDR3 sequence is CASSLGPGQAYEQYF. Written as DNA, the CDR3 is TGTGCCAGCAGCTTAGGGCCGGGACAGGCCTACGAGCAGTACTTC. The V gene is TRBV7-2, the J gene TRBJ2-7, with 8 bases matching TRBD1. V lost 1 base and J lost 2; bases outside the gene matches: 4. The germline V gene encodes CDR1 SGHTA and CDR2 FQGNSA. The CDR3 length is 15 residues.

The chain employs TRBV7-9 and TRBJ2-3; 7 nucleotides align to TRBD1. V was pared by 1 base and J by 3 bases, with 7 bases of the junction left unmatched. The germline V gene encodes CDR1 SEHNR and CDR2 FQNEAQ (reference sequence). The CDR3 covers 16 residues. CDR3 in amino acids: CASSLGQGGRTDTQYF. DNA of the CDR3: TGTGCCAGCAGCTTAGGACAGGGCGGTAGAACAGATACGCAGTATTTT.

The CDR3: CASSLRFGKDYNEQFF. In nucleotides, the CDR3 is TGTGCCAGCAGCTTACGTTTCGGGAAGGACTACAATGAGCAGTTCTTC. The chain couples TRBV11-2 to TRBJ2-1, with D perhaps matching TRBD2 (5 bases). The CDR3 length is 16 residues. Germline V gives CDR1 SGHAT, CDR2 FQNNGV. Trimming shortened V by 2 bases and J by 3 bases, and 14 bases separated the two germline ends.

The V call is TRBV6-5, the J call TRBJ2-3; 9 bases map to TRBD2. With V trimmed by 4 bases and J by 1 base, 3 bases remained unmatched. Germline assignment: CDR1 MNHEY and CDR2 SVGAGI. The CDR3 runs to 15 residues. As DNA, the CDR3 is TGTGCCAGCAGTTTTATAGCGGGAGGCACAGATACGCAGTATTTT. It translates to CASSFIAGGTDTQYF.

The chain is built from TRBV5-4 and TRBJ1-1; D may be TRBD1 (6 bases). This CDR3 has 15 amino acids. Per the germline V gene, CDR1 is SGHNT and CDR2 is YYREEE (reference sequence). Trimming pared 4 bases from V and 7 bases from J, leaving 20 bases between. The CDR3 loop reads CASSPGVQTSLEAFF. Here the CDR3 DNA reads TGTGCCAGCAGCCCAGGGGTTCAAACTTCCCTTGAAGCTTTCTTT.

This CDR3 is CASSQDRSTEAFF. Here the CDR3 DNA reads TGTGCCAGCAGCCAAGATCGGAGCACTGAAGCTTTCTTT. The chain recombines TRBV7-9 with TRBJ1-1; the D is unclear. The V and J ends lost 5 bases and 4 bases respectively, with 11 bases between them. The CDR3 runs 13 residues. Germline V gives CDR1 SEHNR, CDR2 FQNEAQ (reference sequence).

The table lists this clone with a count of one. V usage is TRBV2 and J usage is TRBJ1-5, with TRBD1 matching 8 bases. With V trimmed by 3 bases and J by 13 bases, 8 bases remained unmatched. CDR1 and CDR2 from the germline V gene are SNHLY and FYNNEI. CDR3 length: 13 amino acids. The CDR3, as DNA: TGTGCCAGCAGTGAGCCTCGGACAGGGAGACAGCATTTT. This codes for CASSEPRTGRQHF.

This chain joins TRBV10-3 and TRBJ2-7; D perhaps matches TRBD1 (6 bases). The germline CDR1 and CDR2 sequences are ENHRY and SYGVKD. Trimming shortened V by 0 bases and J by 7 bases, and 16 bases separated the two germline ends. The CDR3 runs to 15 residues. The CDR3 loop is CAISESVTGIREQYF. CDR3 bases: TGTGCCATCAGTGAGTCCGTTACAGGGATTAGGGAGCAGTACTTC.

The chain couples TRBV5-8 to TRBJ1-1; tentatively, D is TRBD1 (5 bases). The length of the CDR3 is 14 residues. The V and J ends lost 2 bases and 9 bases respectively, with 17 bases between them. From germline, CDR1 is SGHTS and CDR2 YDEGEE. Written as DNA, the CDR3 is TGTGCCAGCAGCTTTGGGGGGATCGACTTTAAAGCTTTCTTT. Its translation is CASSFGGIDFKAFF.

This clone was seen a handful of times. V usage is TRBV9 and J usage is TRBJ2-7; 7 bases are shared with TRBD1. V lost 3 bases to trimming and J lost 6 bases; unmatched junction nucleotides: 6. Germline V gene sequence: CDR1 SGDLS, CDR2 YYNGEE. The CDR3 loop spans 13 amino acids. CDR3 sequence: CASSEGAFSEQYF. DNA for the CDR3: TGTGCCAGCAGCGAGGGGGCCTTCTCCGAGCAGTACTTC.

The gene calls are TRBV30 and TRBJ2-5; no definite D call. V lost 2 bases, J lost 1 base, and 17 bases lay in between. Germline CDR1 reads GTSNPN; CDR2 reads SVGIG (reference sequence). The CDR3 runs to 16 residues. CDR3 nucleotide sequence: TGTGCCTGGAGTCCAATGGGCAGTCTCGCCCAAGAGACCCAGTACTTC. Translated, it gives CAWSPMGSLAQETQYF.

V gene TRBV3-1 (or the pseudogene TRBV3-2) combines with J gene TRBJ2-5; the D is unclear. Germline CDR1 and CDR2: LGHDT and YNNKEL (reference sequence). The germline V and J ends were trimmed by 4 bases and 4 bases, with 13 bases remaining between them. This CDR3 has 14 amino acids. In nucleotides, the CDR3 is TGTGCCAGCAGCCCCCTCCCCAATAGAGAGACCCAGTACTTC. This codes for CASSPLPNRETQYF.

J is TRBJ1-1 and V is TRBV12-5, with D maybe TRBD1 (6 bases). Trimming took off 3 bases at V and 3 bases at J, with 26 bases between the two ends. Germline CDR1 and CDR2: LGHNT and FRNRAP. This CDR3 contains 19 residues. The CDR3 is CASGFDVAAGGAVYTEAFF. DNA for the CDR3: TGTGCTAGTGGTTTCGATGTTGCGGCGGGGGGCGCAGTGTACACTGAAGCTTTCTTT.

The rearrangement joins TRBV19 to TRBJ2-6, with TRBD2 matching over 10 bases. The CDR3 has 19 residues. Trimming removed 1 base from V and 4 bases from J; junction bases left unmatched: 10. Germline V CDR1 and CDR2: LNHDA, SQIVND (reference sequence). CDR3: CASSIGVERGGPGANVLTF. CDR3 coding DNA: TGTGCCAGTAGTATAGGTGTGGAGCGGGGGGGCCCCGGGGCCAACGTCCTGACTTTC. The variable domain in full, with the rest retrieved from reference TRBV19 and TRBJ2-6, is DGGITQSPKYLFRKEGQNVTLSCEQNLNHDAMYWYRQDPGQGLRLIYYSQIVNDFQKGDIAEGYSVSREKKESFPLTVTSAQKNPTAFYLCASSIGVERGGPGANVLTFGAGSRLTVL.

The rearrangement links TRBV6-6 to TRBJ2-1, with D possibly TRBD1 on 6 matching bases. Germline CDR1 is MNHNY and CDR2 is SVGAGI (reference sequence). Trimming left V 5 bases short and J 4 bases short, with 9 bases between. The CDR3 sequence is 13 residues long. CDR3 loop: CASSTGSYNEQFF. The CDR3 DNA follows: TGTGCCAGCAGTACAGGGAGTTACAATGAGCAGTTCTTC.

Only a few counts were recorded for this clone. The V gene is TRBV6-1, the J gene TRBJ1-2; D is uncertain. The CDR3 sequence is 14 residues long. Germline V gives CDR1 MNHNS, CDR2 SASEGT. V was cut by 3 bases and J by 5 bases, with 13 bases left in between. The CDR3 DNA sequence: TGTGCCAGCAGTGAGTCAGGACTCGGATATGGCTACACCTTC. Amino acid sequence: CASSESGLGYGYTF.

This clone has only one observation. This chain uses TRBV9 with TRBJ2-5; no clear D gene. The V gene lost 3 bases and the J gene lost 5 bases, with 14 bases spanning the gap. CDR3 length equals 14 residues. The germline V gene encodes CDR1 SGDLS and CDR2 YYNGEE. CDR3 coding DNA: TGTGCCAGCAGCGCCCTCTCGAACCGGGAGACCCAGTACTTC. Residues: CASSALSNRETQYF.

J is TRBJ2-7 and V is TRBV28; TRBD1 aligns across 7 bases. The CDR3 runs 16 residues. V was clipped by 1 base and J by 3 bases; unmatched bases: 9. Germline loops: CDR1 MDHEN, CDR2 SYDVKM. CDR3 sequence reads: CASSLSTGQGSYEQYF. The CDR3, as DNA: TGTGCCAGCAGTTTATCGACAGGGCAGGGTAGCTACGAGCAGTACTTC. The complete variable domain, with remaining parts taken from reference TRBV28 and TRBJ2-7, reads DVKVTQSSRYLVKRTGEKVFLECVQDMDHENMFWYRQDPGLGLRLIYFSYDVKMKEKGDIPEGYSVSREKKERFSLILESASTNQTSMYLCASSLSTGQGSYEQYFGPGTRLTVT.